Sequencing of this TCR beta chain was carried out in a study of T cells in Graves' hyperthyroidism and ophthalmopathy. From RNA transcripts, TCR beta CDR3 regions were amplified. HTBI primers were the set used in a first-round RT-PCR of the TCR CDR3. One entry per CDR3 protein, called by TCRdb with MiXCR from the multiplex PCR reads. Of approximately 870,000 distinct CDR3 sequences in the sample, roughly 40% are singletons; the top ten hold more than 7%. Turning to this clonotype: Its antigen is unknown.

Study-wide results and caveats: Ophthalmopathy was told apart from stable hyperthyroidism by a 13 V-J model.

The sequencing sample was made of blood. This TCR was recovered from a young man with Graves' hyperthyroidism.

CDR3 amino acids: CASSQLNDYEQYF. DNA of the CDR3: TGCGCCAGCAGCCAGCTGAACGATTACGAGCAGTACTTC. The chain couples TRBV4-1 to TRBJ2-7; D uncertain. V lost 3 bases and J lost 4, with 10 bases in between. CDR3 length: 13 residues. Looked up from germline, CDR1 is MGHRA and CDR2 is YSYEKL.